This TCR beta chain emerged from a study of T cell responses to AZD1222 COVID-19 vaccine. Libraries were prepared by immunoSEQ multiplex PCR; TCRdb keeps only in-frame clonotypes and omits some of them. The top ten hold 2% to 2.5% of the sample, which has about 110,000 clones, roughly 92% seen once. A remark on this clone: Its antigen is not identified.

Regarding the study as a whole: Spike-specific TCR breadth rose after two AZD1222 doses, and depth rose as well. Clonal diversity may have been underestimated in mostly white British donors. CD4 TCRs linked to vaccination spanned spike, dominating at 160-218 and 743-854.

V shed 7 bases and J shed 2 bases, with 15 bases lying between them. CDR1 SGHAT and CDR2 FQNNGV come from the germline V gene. The CDR3 consists of 14 residues. The TCR originated in an adult who received the AZD1222 COVID-19 vaccine. The chain has TRBV11-2 and TRBJ2-7; no definite D call. Sequences were derived from peripheral blood, sampled 28 days after the second AZD1222 dose. This chain's CDR3 is CASTPGRTTYEQYF. The CDR3, as DNA: TGTGCCAGCACCCCAGGCAGGACGACCTACGAGCAGTACTTC.